A selection of T cell receptor beta chains follows, all from one sample in a study of CD8 T cells in ankylosing spondylitis. TCRdb processed the 5' RACE reads anew with MiXCR; each CDR3 protein has one entry. The table records about 750,000 distinct CDR3 sequences, around 20% of them present only once. Sequences were obtained from blood, either unsorted or a sorted T cell fraction (not recorded which). The origin of the receptors is a male donor with ankylosing spondylitis. CDR3s include the opening cysteine and the closing phenylalanine or tryptophan. A D gene is named only where the DNA matches it firmly. Some rows mark clone size as missing; the rest say once, few, many or name a class of expanded clone.

V	size	D	J	CDR3	DNA
TRBV3-1	.	TRBD2	TRBJ2-1	CASSQEGRGGYNEQFF	TGTGCCAGCAGCCAAGAAGGGAGGGGTGGGTACAATGAGCAGTTCTTC
TRBV3-1	few	.	TRBJ1-3	CASSPLASGNTIYF	TGTGCCAGCAGCCCTCTGGCATCTGGAAACACCATATATTTT
TRBV20-1	few	.	TRBJ2-2	CSAGLNTGELFF	TGCAGCGCTGGTCTAAACACCGGGGAGCTGTTTTTT
TRBV6-1	few	.	TRBJ1-4	CASSPIQGGGYEKLFF	TGTGCCAGCAGTCCTATTCAGGGAGGCGGCTATGAAAAACTGTTTTTT
TRBV11-1	few	.	TRBJ1-3	CASSLEGRRDSLSGNTIYF	TGTGCCAGCAGCTTAGAAGGGAGGCGGGACTCTCTCTCTGGAAACACCATATATTTT
TRBV24-1	.	TRBD2	TRBJ2-1	CATAPSGRGSYNEQFF	TGTGCCACCGCCCCTAGCGGGAGGGGATCCTACAATGAGCAGTTCTTC
TRBV5-1	.	TRBD2	TRBJ2-1	CASSPVAGLVGNEQFF	TGCGCCAGCAGCCCAGTAGCGGGCCTCGTGGGCAATGAGCAGTTCTTC
TRBV27	few	.	TRBJ2-1	CASSPDRDLYNEQFF	TGTGCCAGCAGTCCCGACAGGGACTTATACAATGAGCAGTTCTTC
TRBV20-1	.	.	TRBJ1-2	CSALGGGRNYGYTF	TGCAGTGCGCTTGGGGGGGGGCGCAACTATGGCTACACCTTC
TRBV5-6	many	TRBD1	TRBJ1-2	CASSWTGVWGYTF	TGTGCCAGCAGCTGGACAGGAGTCTGGGGCTACACCTTC